These 18 T cell receptor beta chains came from one sample sequenced in a study of T-cell reconstitution after alpha-beta-depleted transplantation in children. Preparing the TCRbeta library involved the use of unique molecular identifiers. Each CDR3 protein gets one entry after TCRdb re-called the PCR reads with MiXCR. This repertoire shows about 590,000 distinct CDR3 sequences, roughly 13% found once; its top ten account for around 2.2%. This material consisted of PBMCs, mostly from graft donor cells, taken 360 days after TCRalphabeta/CD19-depleted stem cell transplant. The source is a male patient younger than 18 who had a stem cell transplant for acute myeloid leukemia, so the T cells may come from the graft donor.

V is TRBV28 and J is TRBJ2-1; 7 nucleotides agree with TRBD2. J was trimmed by 5 bases and V by 0 bases; bases with no gene match: 4. The germline CDR1 and CDR2 sequences are MDHEN and SYDVKM. This CDR3 contains 15 residues. CDR3 coding DNA: TGTGCCAGCAGTTTATGGGGGGACTACGACAATGAGCAGTTCTTC. This encodes CASSLWGDYDNEQFF. Complete variable domain (other parts from reference TRBV28 and TRBJ2-1): DVKVTQSSRYLVKRTGEKVFLECVQDMDHENMFWYRQDPGLGLRLIYFSYDVKMKEKGDIPEGYSVSREKKERFSLILESASTNQTSMYLCASSLWGDYDNEQFFGPGTRLTVL.

This clonotype was observed a few times. The chain combines TRBV5-1 with TRBJ2-7; D not certain. Germline V gives CDR1 SGHRS, CDR2 YFSETQ. There are 12 residues in the CDR3. The V end was cut by 4 bases, the J end by 2 bases, with 7 bases between. The CDR3 is CASSHGAYEQYF. CDR3 nucleotide sequence: TGCGCCAGCAGCCACGGTGCCTACGAGCAGTACTTC.

This clonotype has a count of ten or more. This sequence joins TRBV20-1 and TRBJ2-7; no clear D. Germline CDR1 DFQATT, CDR2 SNEGSKA (reference sequence). The CDR3 length is 12 residues. V lost 2 bases, J lost 0 bases, and 5 bases lay in between. The CDR3 bases are TGCAGTGCTAGATATAGCTCCTACGAGCAGTACTTC. Residues: CSARYSSYEQYF.

This clonotype has a handful of counts. The chain employs TRBV29-1 and TRBJ2-7, with D perhaps TRBD2 (5 bases). Germline CDR1 SQVTM, CDR2 ANQGSEA. This CDR3 comprises 14 residues. Trimming stripped 2 bases from V and 2 bases from J, with 13 bases between. In DNA form, the CDR3 reads TGCAGCGTTGAAACCCCCGAGGGTGCCTACGAGCAGTACTTC. Translating gives CSVETPEGAYEQYF.

This clonotype was counted a few times. V usage is TRBV29-1 and J usage is TRBJ2-7; 7 bases agree with TRBD2. CDR3 length equals 13 residues. Germline assignment: CDR1 SQVTM and CDR2 ANQGSEA. V lost 2 bases, J lost 0 bases, and 1 base stayed unmatched. CDR3 nucleotides: TGCAGCGTTGAAAGCGGGGACTCCTACGAGCAGTACTTC. This sequence encodes CSVESGDSYEQYF.

This clonotype appeared many times. This rearrangement joins TRBV18 to TRBJ2-1; TRBD2 aligns across 13 bases. Germline CDR1 and CDR2: KGHSH and LQKENI. The CDR3 loop spans 16 amino acids. The ends lost 3 bases at V and 8 bases at J; junction bases unmatched: 7. The DNA for the CDR3 is TGTGCCAGCTCACCCTCACTAGCGGGAGGGGTCTATGAGCAGTTCTTC. As protein: CASSPSLAGGVYEQFF.

The chain has TRBV27 and TRBJ2-3; no clear D. The V gene lost 3 bases and the J gene lost 2 bases, with 12 bases spanning the gap. Germline V gene lookup returns CDR1 MNHEY and CDR2 SMNVEV (reference sequence). The CDR3 is 15 residues long. CDR3 sequence: CASSFLLRPTDTQYF. The CDR3 coding sequence is TGTGCCAGCAGTTTCTTACTCCGTCCCACAGATACGCAGTATTTT.

This clonotype came up a few times. The chain employs TRBV5-1 and TRBJ2-3; 9 bases line up with TRBD2. Per germline, CDR1 SGHRS and CDR2 YFSETQ. The V gene end was trimmed by 0 bases and the J gene end by 6 bases; junction bases not matched to a gene: 8. This CDR3 spans 16 amino acids. The CDR3 DNA reads TGCGCCAGCAGCTTGGATGGTGCGGGAGGGCTCGATACGCAGTATTTT. Protein product: CASSLDGAGGLDTQYF.

Many counts were recorded for this clonotype. V is TRBV10-3 and J is TRBJ2-7, with D perhaps TRBD1 (5 bases). Per germline, CDR1 ENHRY and CDR2 SYGVKD. Trimming cost V 8 bases and J 1 base, with 12 bases left between them. CDR3 length: 13 residues. Here the CDR3 reads CAISRAPSYEQYF. The DNA of the CDR3 is TGTGCCATCTCCAGGGCTCCTTCCTACGAGCAGTACTTC.

J is TRBJ2-2 and V is TRBV7-3; 9 bases match TRBD2. The ends lost 1 base at V and 6 bases at J; junction bases unmatched: 9. Germline CDR1 SGHTA, CDR2 FQGTGA. The CDR3 extends over 17 amino acids. The CDR3 here is CASSLNGLAGYAGELFF. CDR3 DNA sequence: TGTGCCAGCAGCTTAAATGGGCTAGCGGGATACGCCGGGGAGCTGTTTTTT.

This clonotype was counted between two and nine times. The chain joins TRBV24-1 to TRBJ2-1; TRBD1 agrees at 9 bases. CDR3 size: 13 residues. CDR1 is KGHDR, CDR2 SFDVKD, per germline. J gave up 7 bases and V 10 bases, and 7 bases lay outside the gene matches. This CDR3 reads CATGRQGVNEQFF. DNA for the CDR3: TGTGCCACAGGAAGACAGGGGGTGAATGAGCAGTTCTTC.

J is TRBJ2-3 and V is TRBV29-1; 14 nucleotides match TRBD2. With V trimmed by 5 bases and J by 1 base, 8 bases remained unmatched. From germline, CDR1 is SQVTM and CDR2 ANQGSEA. This CDR3 contains 17 residues. The DNA for the CDR3 is TGCAGCGTTACGGGACTAGCGGGAGAAGATGGCACAGATACGCAGTATTTT. This translates into CSVTGLAGEDGTDTQYF.

This clonotype is a singleton in its sample. The gene calls are TRBV7-9 and TRBJ2-7; possibly TRBD1 for D (6 bases). The CDR3 has 15 amino acids. V was shortened by 0 bases and J by 2 bases, with 11 bases between the two germline ends. Germline V gene data show CDR1 as SEHNR and CDR2 as FQNEAQ (reference sequence). The CDR3 spells CASSLAGTKPYEQYF. CDR3 coding DNA: TGTGCCAGCAGCTTAGCAGGGACAAAACCCTACGAGCAGTACTTC.

This clonotype has just a few counts. The genes are TRBV15 and TRBJ2-1; D unclear. CDR3 size: 15 residues. Trimming stripped 1 base from V and 0 bases from J, with 7 bases between. Germline CDR1 and CDR2: LNHNV and YYDKDF (reference sequence). DNA of the CDR3: TGTGCCACCAGCAGAGGGCTAGACTCCTACAATGAGCAGTTCTTC. Its protein product is CATSRGLDSYNEQFF.

The chain has TRBV7-8 and TRBJ2-6; 7 bases fit TRBD2. After removal of 3 bases from V and 0 bases from J, the junction contained 5 bases not matched to a gene. The CDR3 totals 17 residues. Germline CDR1 and CDR2: SGHVS and FQNEAQ. The CDR3 is CASSFRDYNSGANVLTF. The CDR3 nucleotides are TGTGCCAGCAGCTTCCGGGACTACAACTCTGGGGCCAACGTCCTGACTTTC.

The chain employs TRBV4-3 and TRBJ2-7; D is unresolved. CDR3 length: 14 amino acids. Germline CDR1 reads LGHNA; CDR2 reads YSLEER. The ends were cut back, 0 bases at V and 0 bases at J, with 6 bases in the middle. The CDR3 DNA reads as TGCGCCAGCAGCCAAGAGCGGAGCTCCTACGAGCAGTACTTC. Its protein product is CASSQERSSYEQYF.

There are many counts of this clonotype. The rearrangement uses TRBV4-2 and TRBJ2-1, with D possibly being TRBD1 (5 bases). Germline-derived CDR1 and CDR2 are LGHNA and YNFKEQ. Deletions cut 1 base from V and 2 bases from J, with 12 bases between. This CDR3 spans 16 amino acids. CDR3 region: CASSQVRQGPYNEQFF. The CDR3 region has the DNA TGTGCCAGCAGCCAAGTACGGCAGGGCCCCTACAATGAGCAGTTCTTC.

This chain uses TRBV20-1 with TRBJ1-6; tentative D call: TRBD1 (5 bases). Germline V lookup: CDR1 DFQATT, CDR2 SNEGSKA (reference sequence). Trimming removed 2 bases at V and 10 bases at J, with 18 bases between. CDR3 length equals 15 residues. CDR3 nucleotides: TGCAGTGCTAGACGACCCAGGGTTGGTGGATCACCCCTCCACTTT. Its protein product is CSARRPRVGGSPLHF.